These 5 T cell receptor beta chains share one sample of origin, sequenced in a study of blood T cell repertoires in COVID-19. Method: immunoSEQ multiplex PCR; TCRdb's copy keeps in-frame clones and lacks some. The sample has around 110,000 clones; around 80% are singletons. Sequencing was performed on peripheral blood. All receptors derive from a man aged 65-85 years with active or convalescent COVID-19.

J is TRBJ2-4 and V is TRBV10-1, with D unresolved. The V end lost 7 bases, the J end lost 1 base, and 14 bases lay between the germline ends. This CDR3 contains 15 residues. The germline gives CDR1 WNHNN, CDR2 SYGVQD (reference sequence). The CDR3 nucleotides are TGCGCCAGCAATTACTACCTCCGGGCCAAAAACATTCAGTACTTC. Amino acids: CASNYYLRAKNIQYF.

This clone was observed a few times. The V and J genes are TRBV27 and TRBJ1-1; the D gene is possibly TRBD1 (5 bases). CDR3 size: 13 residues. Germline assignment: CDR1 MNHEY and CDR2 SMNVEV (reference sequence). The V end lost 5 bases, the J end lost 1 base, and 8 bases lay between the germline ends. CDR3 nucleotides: TGTGCCAGCAGTCCGACAGAGAACACTGAAGCTTTCTTT. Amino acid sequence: CASSPTENTEAFF.

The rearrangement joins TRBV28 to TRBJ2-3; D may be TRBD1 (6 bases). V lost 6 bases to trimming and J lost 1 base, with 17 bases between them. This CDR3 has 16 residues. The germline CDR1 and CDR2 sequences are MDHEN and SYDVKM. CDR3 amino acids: CASSPRLGQRTDTQYF. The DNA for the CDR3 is TGTGCCAGCAGCCCTAGGTTGGGACAACGCACAGATACGCAGTATTTT.

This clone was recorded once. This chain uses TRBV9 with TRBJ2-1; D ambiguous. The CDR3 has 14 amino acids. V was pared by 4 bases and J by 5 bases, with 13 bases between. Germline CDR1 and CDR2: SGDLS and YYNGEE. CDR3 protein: CASSPRAAHNEQFF. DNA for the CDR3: TGTGCCAGCAGCCCGCGCGCGGCCCACAATGAGCAGTTCTTC.

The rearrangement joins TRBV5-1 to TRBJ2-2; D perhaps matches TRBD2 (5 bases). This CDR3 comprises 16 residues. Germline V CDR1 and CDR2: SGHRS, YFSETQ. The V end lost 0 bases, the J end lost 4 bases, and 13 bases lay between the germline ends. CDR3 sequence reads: CASSLGQPGSTGELFF. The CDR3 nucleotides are TGCGCCAGCAGCTTGGGGCAGCCGGGATCCACCGGGGAGCTGTTTTTT.